These 15 T cell receptor beta chains originate from one sample sequenced in a study of shared clonotypes between healthy human individuals. The data were produced by immunoSEQ multiplex PCR, yet TCRdb's version contains in-frame clones alone and is incomplete. The data hold around 1.1 million clones, with approximately 80% observed a single time. The source material was memory CD4+ T cells from PBMCs. The subset denotes: CD45RA-negative fraction. Receptor source: a man between 18 and 29 years old in good health. Some clones in this sample may be carry-over from other donors' samples.

This rearrangement joins TRBV27 to TRBJ1-2; tentative D call: TRBD1 (6 bases). Per germline, CDR1 MNHEY and CDR2 SMNVEV (reference sequence). V was pared by 10 bases and J by 8 bases, with 17 bases between. This CDR3 is 12 amino acids long. The chain's CDR3 is CAIIRGAGGYTF. CDR3 sequence (DNA): TGTGCCATCATCAGGGGCGCGGGGGGCTACACCTTC.

As concerns this clone: A much larger clonotype is one base distant, so this may be a read error. This chain connects TRBV7-9 to TRBJ2-6; D is undetermined. Germline lookup yields CDR1 SEHNR and CDR2 FQNEAQ (reference sequence). V was clipped by 2 bases and J by 8 bases, with 4 bases between them. This CDR3 is built from 12 residues. CDR3 DNA sequence: TGTGCCAGCAGCTTACGATCCAACGTCCTGACTTTC. Translated: CASSLRSNVLTF.

The rearrangement uses TRBV19 and TRBJ1-4; possible D gene TRBD1, 5 bases. Per germline, CDR1 LNHDA and CDR2 SQIVND (reference sequence). The CDR3 covers 11 residues. Trimming stripped 9 bases from V and 7 bases from J, with 9 bases between. In DNA form, the CDR3 reads TGTGCCAGCCGGCAGGGTGAAAAACTGTTTTTT. This translates into CASRQGEKLFF.

Regarding this clone: Other DNA sequences in the sample encode the same CDR3. This sequence joins TRBV7-9 and TRBJ2-3, with 9 bases matching TRBD2. This CDR3 has 14 amino acids. Germline loops: CDR1 SEHNR, CDR2 FQNEAQ (reference sequence). V was clipped by 3 bases and J by 4 bases; unmatched bases: 2. The chain's CDR3 is CASSLRGGADTQYF. In nucleotides, the CDR3 is TGTGCCAGCAGCTTGCGGGGGGGAGCAGATACGCAGTATTTT.

This chain connects TRBV6-5 to TRBJ2-7; D is uncertain. The CDR3 covers 13 residues. The V gene lost 2 bases and the J gene lost 2 bases, with 7 bases spanning the gap. Germline loops: CDR1 MNHEY, CDR2 SVGAGI. The CDR3 loop is CASSYTKTYEQYF. In DNA, the CDR3 is TGTGCCAGCAGTTACACCAAGACCTACGAGCAGTACTTC.

This rearrangement joins TRBV5-1 to TRBJ2-7; TRBD1 agrees at 7 bases. Germline V gene lookup returns CDR1 SGHRS and CDR2 YFSETQ. The junction had 4 bases not matched to a gene; V was cut back by 4 bases and J by 3 bases. This CDR3 region has 13 residues. Here the CDR3 reads CASSRGQDYEQYF. CDR3 coding DNA: TGCGCCAGCAGCCGTGGACAGGACTACGAGCAGTACTTC.

Of note for this clone: Other nucleotide sequences from this sample produce the same CDR3. The rearrangement joins TRBV7-9 to TRBJ2-7; D call uncertain. In germline, CDR1 is SEHNR, CDR2 FQNEAQ (reference sequence). Trimming stripped 3 bases from V and 4 bases from J, with 10 bases between. The CDR3 runs 13 residues. CDR3 residues: CASSFGVGYEQYF. The DNA for the CDR3 is TGTGCCAGCAGCTTCGGAGTAGGGTACGAGCAGTACTTC. The complete variable domain, with remaining parts taken from reference TRBV7-9 and TRBJ2-7, reads DTGVSQNPRHKITKRGQNVTFRCDPISEHNRLYWYRQTLGQGPEFLTYFQNEAQLEKSRLLSDRFSAERPKGSFSTLEIQRTEQGDSAMYLCASSFGVGYEQYFGPGTRLTVT.

V and J are TRBV7-9 and TRBJ2-6; 7 positions agree with TRBD1. This CDR3 has 15 residues. Trimming cost V 5 bases and J 2 bases; bases outside gene matches: 3. CDR1 is SEHNR, CDR2 FQNEAQ, per germline (reference sequence). CDR3 residues: CASSHTGAGANVLTF. In DNA form, the CDR3 reads TGTGCCAGCAGCCACACAGGGGCTGGGGCCAACGTCCTGACTTTC.

The chain combines TRBV2 with TRBJ2-1; possibly TRBD2 for D (7 bases). The CDR3 is 17 amino acids. The germline CDR1 and CDR2 sequences are SNHLY and FYNNEI. V was shortened by 10 bases and J by 4 bases, with 26 bases between the two germline ends. DNA for the CDR3: TGTGCCACCAGGCCCAGCGGGGACATACGGACGTACAATGAGCAGTTCTTC. Residues: CATRPSGDIRTYNEQFF.

CDR3 in DNA: TGTGCCAGCAGTTCAACCCGGGGAAACACCATATATTTT. This encodes CASSSTRGNTIYF. The rearrangement uses TRBV6-1 and TRBJ1-3; no definite D call. The CDR3 extends over 13 amino acids. In germline, CDR1 is MNHNS, CDR2 SASEGT. Deletions cut 5 bases from V and 4 bases from J, with 9 bases between.

This chain connects TRBV25-1 to TRBJ1-2; 11 bases map to TRBD1. J gave up 3 bases and V 5 bases, and 11 bases lay outside the gene matches. This CDR3 is built from 17 residues. Germline values: CDR1 MGHDK, CDR2 SYGVNS. CDR3 sequence (DNA): TGTGCCAGCAGTCCGGGTTGGGGACAGGGGGGGGACTATGGCTACACCTTC. As protein: CASSPGWGQGGDYGYTF.

The V gene is TRBV7-9, the J gene TRBJ1-2; weak D call: TRBD1 (5 bases). CDR1 and CDR2 (germline): SEHNR, FQNEAQ (reference sequence). The V end was cut by 2 bases, the J end by 10 bases, with 14 bases between. This CDR3 has 13 residues. For the CDR3, the DNA is TGTGCCAGCAGCTTAAAGTGGGGGGACGTCTACACCTTC. Its translation: CASSLKWGDVYTF.

As to this clone: This likely stems from a read error, as it lies one base from a far larger clone. This chain uses TRBV5-5 with TRBJ1-1; 9 nucleotides line up with TRBD1. This CDR3 has 16 residues. V was pared by 1 base and J by 3 bases, with 7 bases of the junction left unmatched. CDR1 is SGHKS and CDR2 is YYEKEE in the germline V gene (reference sequence). The DNA of the CDR3 is TGTGCCAGCAGCTTGTGGACAGGGGTTGAGGACACTGAAGCTTTCTTT. Its translation is CASSLWTGVEDTEAFF.

The V call is TRBV4-1, the J call TRBJ2-5; D is ambiguous. Germline CDR1 and CDR2: MGHRA and YSYEKL. The CDR3 has 13 amino acids. Trimming shortened V by 3 bases and J by 3 bases, and 8 bases separated the two germline ends. The CDR3 nucleotides are TGCGCCAGCAGCCATGCTGGGGAAGAGACCCAGTACTTC. It is translated as CASSHAGEETQYF.

V gene TRBV5-1 combines with J gene TRBJ1-5; the D is unclear. Germline assignment: CDR1 SGHRS and CDR2 YFSETQ. The V gene lost 0 bases and the J gene lost 3 bases, with 7 bases spanning the gap. CDR3 length: 14 amino acids. CDR3 DNA sequence: TGCGCCAGCAGCTTGGGGCAAGACAATCAGCCCCAGCATTTT. As protein: CASSLGQDNQPQHF.